Sequencing of this TCR beta chain was carried out in a study of T-cell memory formation after mild COVID-19. Across the whole study: TCR clustering was largely donor specific.

The table lists this clonotype with a few counts. Its antigen is still unknown. Broader study findings: While clones contracting from day 15 to 85 were balanced between CD4 and CD8, later expanders leaned CD4+. Clones that contracted clustered mainly in CM and EM if CD4+ and in EMRA if CD8+.

The CDR3 is made up of 13 amino acids. The V gene's germline CDR1 is LNHDA and CDR2 SQIVND (reference sequence). V lost 4 bases to trimming and J lost 7 bases, with 10 bases between them. TCRdb used MiXCR to reprocess the 5' RACE reads, holding one entry per CDR3 protein. The sample includes approximately 400,000 distinct CDR3 sequences, 18% of them seen just once. The material sequenced was PBMCs or a T cell subset sorted from them (not recorded which). This sequence was found in a man younger than 35 who had mild COVID-19 (a few samples of this study predate the infection). Cell type and time point are not known. V and J are TRBV19 and TRBJ2-2; maybe TRBD2 (6 bases). The CDR3, as DNA: TGTGCCAGTAGTACAACTAGCTTCGGGGAGCTGTTTTTT. Translation: CASSTTSFGELFF. Full variable domain (missing parts from reference TRBV19 and TRBJ2-2): DGGITQSPKYLFRKEGQNVTLSCEQNLNHDAMYWYRQDPGQGLRLIYYSQIVNDFQKGDIAEGYSVSREKKESFPLTVTSAQKNPTAFYLCASSTTSFGELFFGEGSRLTVL.